Shown below are 10 T cell receptor beta chains from a single sample sequenced in a study of long-term antiretroviral therapy in people with HIV (dated 2022 in TCRdb). The immunoSEQ hsTCRB v3.0 assay was used at survey level resolution to sequence the TRB variable region. As stored in TCRdb, this immuneACCESS dataset retains in-frame rearrangements with V and J assigned. A fraction of the clones does not appear; measured against another copy, unresolved V genes explain less than half of the discrepancy, and the remainder lacks a known reason. The sample has tens of thousands of clones on record, 86% of them singletons. 4% to 5% of the sample belongs to the ten largest clones. Sequenced material: unsorted PBMCs, taken 1.3 years after starting antiretroviral therapy. The source of these receptors is a man aged 60 to 75 with HIV.

This sequence joins TRBV5-1 and TRBJ2-1, with unresolved D. The CDR3 is made up of 9 amino acids. Germline V gene sequence: CDR1 SGHRS, CDR2 YFSETQ. Trimming stripped 6 bases from V and 8 bases from J, with 3 bases between. For the CDR3, the DNA is TGCGCCAGCAACGATGAGCAGTTCTTC. It yields the protein CASNDEQFF. The complete variable domain, with remaining parts taken from reference TRBV5-1 and TRBJ2-1, reads KAGVTQTPRYLIKTRGQQVTLSCSPISGHRSVSWYQQTPGQGLQFLFEYFSETQRNKGNFPGRFSGRQFSNSRSEMNVSTLELGDSALYLCASNDEQFFGPGTRLTVL.

The V call is TRBV6-5, the J call TRBJ2-5; the D gene is possibly TRBD1 (5 bases). V was cut by 6 bases and J by 1 base, with 9 bases left in between. This CDR3 has 13 amino acids. The germline CDR1 and CDR2 sequences are MNHEY and SVGAGI. CDR3 DNA sequence: TGTGCCAGCAGAGGTCAGGGCCAAGAGACCCAGTACTTC. This sequence encodes CASRGQGQETQYF.

V is TRBV11-2 and J is TRBJ1-6; the D is unclear. Germline CDR1 and CDR2: SGHAT and FQNNGV. The CDR3 runs to 18 residues. V lost 6 bases and J 0 bases, leaving 18 bases between the germline ends. This CDR3 reads CASRFGKRGSSYNSPLHF. The CDR3 nucleotides are TGTGCCAGCAGATTCGGGAAGCGGGGTAGCTCCTATAATTCACCCCTCCACTTT.

This rearrangement joins TRBV5-6 to TRBJ2-1; tentative D call: TRBD1 (6 bases). Trimming took 4 bases from V and 14 from J, leaving 16 bases between them. Germline CDR1 SGHDT, CDR2 YYEEEE. CDR3 length: 12 amino acids. CDR3 region: CASSPVQGQKFF. As DNA, the CDR3 is TGTGCCAGCAGCCCTGTACAGGGTCAAAAGTTCTTC. Variable domain in full (rest from reference TRBV5-6 and TRBJ2-1): DAGVTQSPTHLIKTRGQQVTLRCSPKSGHDTVSWYQQALGQGPQFIFQYYEEEERQRGNFPDRFSGHQFPNYSSELNVNALLLGDSALYLCASSPVQGQKFFGPGTRLTVL.

The chain recombines TRBV7-9 with TRBJ1-4, with D unclear. The CDR3 has 14 amino acids. Germline loops: CDR1 SEHNR, CDR2 FQNEAQ (reference sequence). Trimming removed 5 bases at V and 0 bases at J, with 7 bases between. CDR3 DNA: TGTGCCAGCAGCGAGGAAACAACTAATGAAAAACTGTTTTTT. This codes for CASSEETTNEKLFF.

This CDR3 is CASSLESVPYNEQFF. DNA of the CDR3: TGCGCCAGCAGCTTGGAGTCCGTTCCCTACAATGAGCAGTTCTTC. This rearrangement joins TRBV5-1 to TRBJ2-1; D is unclear. The CDR3 extends over 15 amino acids. Germline CDR1 is SGHRS and CDR2 is YFSETQ. Trimming took 0 bases from V and 2 from J, leaving 9 bases between them. The entire variable domain, with the rest obtained from reference TRBV5-1 and TRBJ2-1, is as follows: KAGVTQTPRYLIKTRGQQVTLSCSPISGHRSVSWYQQTPGQGLQFLFEYFSETQRNKGNFPGRFSGRQFSNSRSEMNVSTLELGDSALYLCASSLESVPYNEQFFGPGTRLTVL.

The CDR3 spells CSVSGTSQETQYF. Here the CDR3 DNA reads TGCAGCGTGTCGGGGACTTCCCAAGAGACCCAGTACTTC. The rearrangement joins TRBV29-1 to TRBJ2-5, with D possibly being TRBD2 (6 bases). Trimming removed 6 bases at V and 1 base at J, with 12 bases between. Germline V gene sequence: CDR1 SQVTM, CDR2 ANQGSEA. This CDR3 is 13 amino acids long.

The V and J genes are TRBV6-4 and TRBJ1-3, with D perhaps matching TRBD1 (5 bases). V was clipped by 6 bases and J by 0 bases, with 12 bases between them. This CDR3 contains 15 residues. Germline CDR1 reads MRHNA; CDR2 reads SNTAGT. CDR3 nucleotide sequence: TGTGCCAGCAGCCGGGACGCCTCCTCTGGAAACACCATATATTTT. Translating it yields CASSRDASSGNTIYF.

This chain joins TRBV6-1 and TRBJ2-7; D ambiguous. V dropped 6 bases and J dropped 2 bases, with 5 bases sitting between them. This CDR3 has 11 amino acids. The germline gives CDR1 MNHNS, CDR2 SASEGT. CDR3 region: CASRETYEQYF. As DNA, the CDR3 is TGTGCCAGCAGGGAAACCTACGAGCAGTACTTC.

The gene calls are TRBV7-3 and TRBJ2-7; D gene unclear. V gave up 3 bases and J gave up 4 bases, with 16 bases separating them. Looked up from germline, CDR1 is SGHTA and CDR2 is FQGTGA. The CDR3 totals 15 residues. CDR3 residues: CASSLTPSKVYEQYF. The DNA of the CDR3 is TGTGCCAGCAGCTTGACCCCGTCCAAAGTTTACGAGCAGTACTTC.